In this sample, the clone carrying this T cell receptor (beta chain) turned up a few times. Antigen unknown. The V and J ends lost 1 base and 3 bases respectively, with 10 bases between them. The CDR3 runs to 14 residues. Germline assignment: CDR1 SGHDT and CDR2 YYEEEE. Vbeta (60) and Jbeta (13) primers were used in the PCR. Authors' processing steps: As a later analysis found, there were tens of millions of unique TCR beta chains, of which roughly 11 million were shared. The data were produced by immunoSEQ multiplex PCR, yet TCRdb's version contains in-frame clones alone and is incomplete. The V and J calls and the clone size are those of that table, but D and trimming were determined from the DNA. The repertoire holds some 40,000 clones, with more than 50% as singletons. These data come from a study of cytomegalovirus exposure and HLA in healthy donors. Broader study findings: Among TCR beta chains, those listed as cytomegalovirus-associated numbered over 150. Certain indistinguishable V segments, among them TRBV6-2 and TRBV6-3, were excluded.

The sequence was obtained from a woman between 35 and 50 years old in good health and CMV-seropositive. The V call is TRBV5-6, the J call TRBJ1-1; D remains unclear. The specimen was PBMCs. Here the CDR3 DNA reads TGTGCCAGCAGCTTGAGTACAGACCACACTGAAGCTTTCTTT. It yields the protein CASSLSTDHTEAFF.